This record concerns one T cell receptor beta chain sequence. This CDR3 contains 14 residues. The V and J ends lost 4 bases and 5 bases, in that order; junction bases with no gene match: 7. Germline V gene lookup returns CDR1 SQVTM and CDR2 ANQGSEA. The sample belongs to a study of T cell repertoires in cytomegalovirus infection. A single record per CDR3 protein comes from TCRdb applying MiXCR to the reads. Of 490,000 or so distinct CDR3 sequences listed, 11% are singletons. What was sequenced was PBMCs. The TCR sequence derives from a human donor in good health (CMV status not recorded). Some clones in this sample may be carry-over from other donors' samples. V is TRBV29-1 and J is TRBJ2-3, with 9 bases matching TRBD2. DNA of the CDR3: TGCAGCGTTGGAGCGGGACTAGCTCTAGATACGCAGTATTTT. It yields the protein CSVGAGLALDTQYF.